Listed below are T cell receptor beta chains from one sample, sequenced in a study of T cell repertoires in cytomegalovirus infection. MiXCR, applied by TCRdb to the reads, yields one record per CDR3 protein. The sample holds a few hundred thousand distinct CDR3 sequences, approximately 40% seen once. No antigen has been identified for these receptors. This material consisted of cultured PBMCs, taken from culture after CMV antigen stimulation. These receptors were collected from a human donor in good health (CMV status not recorded). Some clones in this sample may be carry-over from other donors' samples. Each CDR3 is given with its conserved first and last residue. D genes are given only for firm matches. A clone size is listed for some rows: how often the clone was seen (once, few, many), or a class if it is expanded.

CDR3 protein	CDR3 DNA	clone size	V gene	J gene	D gene
CATSREQAQYF	TGTGCCACCAGCAGAGAACAAGCCCAGTACTTC	NA	TRBV15	TRBJ2-5	NA
CASSIQGKRETQYF	TGCGCCAGTTCAATACAGGGGAAGAGGGAGACCCAGTACTTC	few	TRBV5-1	TRBJ2-5	TRBD1
CASSWDGVSPLHF	TGTGCCAGCAGCTGGGACGGGGTCTCACCCCTCCACTTT	few	TRBV7-2	TRBJ1-6	NA
CASIPHFGPTINYEQYF	TGTGCCAGCATACCGCACTTCGGGCCGACAATAAACTACGAGCAGTACTTC	few	TRBV6-4	TRBJ2-7	NA
CASMWAGNQPQHF	TGTGCCAGTATGTGGGCGGGCAATCAGCCCCAGCATTTT	NA	TRBV19	TRBJ1-5	NA
CASSFSSTGSGNEQFF	TGTGCCAGCAGCTTTTCTTCTACAGGGAGTGGGAATGAGCAGTTCTTC	few	TRBV7-2	TRBJ2-1	NA
CASSLRGTSAEQYF	TGTGCCAGCAGCTTACGGGGGACTAGCGCCGAGCAGTACTTC	NA	TRBV7-2	TRBJ2-7	TRBD2
CAISERGLYGYTF	TGTGCCATCAGTGAAAGGGGCTTGTATGGCTACACCTTC	NA	TRBV10-3	TRBJ1-2	NA
CASSPGLALRETQYF	TGTGCCAGCAGCCCCGGACTAGCTCTGAGGGAGACCCAGTACTTC	NA	TRBV6-5	TRBJ2-5	TRBD2
CASSNLAEQETQYF	TGTGCCAGTAGTAATCTAGCGGAGCAAGAGACCCAGTACTTC	NA	TRBV19	TRBJ2-5	TRBD2
CASRQTGLGDTQYF	TGTGCCAGCAGGCAGACAGGGTTGGGGGATACGCAGTATTTT	NA	TRBV28	TRBJ2-3	TRBD1
CASSPDRNGYTF	TGTGCCAGCAGCCCTGACAGGAATGGCTACACCTTC	many	TRBV7-2	TRBJ1-2	NA
CATARGASYNEQFF	TGTGCCACAGCAAGAGGGGCCTCCTACAATGAGCAGTTCTTC	NA	TRBV6-6	TRBJ2-1	NA
CASSPGQGITTNEKLFF	TGTGCCAGCAGCCCGGGACAGGGAATAACGACTAATGAAAAACTGTTTTTT	few	TRBV5-4	TRBJ1-4	TRBD1
CASSEGLARFYEQYF	TGTGCCAGCAGTGAGGGACTAGCTAGGTTCTACGAGCAGTACTTC	few	TRBV2	TRBJ2-7	TRBD2
CASSLSKSRGKGAAYNEQFF	TGTGCCAGCAGCCTTAGTAAGAGCCGAGGGAAGGGGGCTGCCTACAATGAGCAGTTCTTC	few	TRBV7-6	TRBJ2-1	TRBD1
CASSPLPGQGQYF	TGTGCCAGCAGCCCTCTCCCGGGACAGGGGCAGTACTTC	few	TRBV28	TRBJ2-4	TRBD1
CSALAGGGDTQYF	TGCAGTGCCCTAGCGGGAGGTGGAGATACGCAGTATTTT	NA	TRBV20-1	TRBJ2-3	TRBD2
CASSTDTLSGNTIYF	TGTGCCAGCAGCACCGACACACTCTCTGGAAACACCATATATTTT	NA	TRBV7-2	TRBJ1-3	NA
CASSPSRPGVETQYF	TGTGCCAGCAGTCCCTCCCGGCCGGGGGTTGAGACCCAGTACTTC	few	TRBV6-2/TRBV6-3	TRBJ2-5	NA
CASSPRLAGGPGLIAKNIQYF	TGCGCCAGCAGCCCCCGACTAGCGGGAGGGCCCGGCTTGATAGCCAAAAACATTCAGTACTTC	NA	TRBV4-1	TRBJ2-4	TRBD2
CASSQDRQGSTEAFF	TGCGCCAGCAGCCAAGATCGGCAGGGGAGCACTGAAGCTTTCTTT	few	TRBV4-3	TRBJ1-1	NA
CATSDPRLAGETQYF	TGTGCCACCAGTGATCCGAGACTAGCTGGTGAGACCCAGTACTTC	once	TRBV24-1	TRBJ2-5	TRBD2
CASSPPLGQKHF	TGTGCCAGCAGCCCCCCATTGGGACAGAAGCATTTT	NA	TRBV7-2	TRBJ1-5	TRBD1